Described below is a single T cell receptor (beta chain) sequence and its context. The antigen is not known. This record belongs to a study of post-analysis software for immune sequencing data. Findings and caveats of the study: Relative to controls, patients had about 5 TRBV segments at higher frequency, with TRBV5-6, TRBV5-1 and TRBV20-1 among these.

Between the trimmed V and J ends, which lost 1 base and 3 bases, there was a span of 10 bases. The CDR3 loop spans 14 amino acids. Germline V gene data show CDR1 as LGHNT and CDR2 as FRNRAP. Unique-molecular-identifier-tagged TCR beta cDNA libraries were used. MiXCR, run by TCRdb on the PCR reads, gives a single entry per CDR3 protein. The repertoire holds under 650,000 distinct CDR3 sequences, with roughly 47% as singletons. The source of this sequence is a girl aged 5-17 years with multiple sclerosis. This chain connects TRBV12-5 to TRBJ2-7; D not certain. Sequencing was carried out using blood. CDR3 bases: TGTGCTAGTGGTTTGGGTTTGGACGGCTACGAGCAGTACTTC. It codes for CASGLGLDGYEQYF.